The 18 T cell receptor beta chains in this list originate from one sample, sequenced in a study of blood T cell repertoires in COVID-19 (dated by TCRdb to 2020 to 2021). The protocol used for the library was the immunoSEQ multiplex PCR assay. This immuneACCESS table, as held by TCRdb, lists in-frame sequences with V and J called but not all clones. Of the missing ones, under half trace to an unresolved V gene in checked studies; the others have no known cause. In this sample the table shows approximately 25,000 clones, around 79% of which occur a single time. The ten largest make up around 7% of the sample. Input material: peripheral blood. These receptors were obtained from a man aged 50 to 59 with COVID-19, enrolled during active disease.

CDR3 nucleotides: TGTGCCAGCAGCTCCGAGCTGGTAAGTTGGAATGAGCAGTTCTTC. Its translation is CASSSELVSWNEQFF. The chain combines TRBV5-4 with TRBJ2-1; D gene uncertain. The CDR3 is made up of 15 amino acids. The V gene's germline CDR1 is SGHNT and CDR2 YYREEE (reference sequence). V shed 3 bases and J shed 7 bases, with 17 bases lying between them.

The rearrangement links TRBV2 to TRBJ2-2, with 9 bases matching TRBD2. Trimming at V came to 3 bases and at J to 7 bases, leaving 6 bases not matched to a gene. Per the germline V gene, CDR1 is SNHLY and CDR2 is FYNNEI. The CDR3 covers 15 residues. The CDR3 sequence is CASSESAGGIGELFF. DNA for the CDR3: TGTGCCAGCAGTGAGTCGGCGGGAGGGATCGGGGAGCTGTTTTTT.

The chain links TRBV28 to TRBJ1-4; weak D call: TRBD1 (6 bases). The CDR3 covers 15 residues. Trimming removed 1 base from V and 2 bases from J, with 8 bases in between. From germline, CDR1 is MDHEN and CDR2 SYDVKM. This CDR3 reads CASSLSGGTNEKLFF. The CDR3 region has the DNA TGTGCCAGCAGTTTATCGGGGGGCACTAATGAAAAACTGTTTTTT.

The chain couples TRBV5-1 to TRBJ1-4, with D perhaps TRBD1 (5 bases). The V end was cut by 0 bases, the J end by 5 bases, with 11 bases between. This CDR3 is 15 amino acids long. Germline loops: CDR1 SGHRS, CDR2 YFSETQ. The CDR3 loop reads CASSLVGGHNEKLFF. The CDR3 region has the DNA TGCGCCAGCAGCTTGGTCGGCGGACACAATGAAAAACTGTTTTTT.

The chain combines TRBV27 with TRBJ2-1, with 12 nucleotides matching TRBD2. Germline values: CDR1 MNHEY, CDR2 SMNVEV (reference sequence). V was clipped by 7 bases and J by 0 bases; unmatched bases: 10. CDR3 length: 18 amino acids. The CDR3 protein is CASIRLAGGGTSYNEQFF. The CDR3 DNA sequence: TGTGCCAGCATAAGGCTAGCGGGAGGGGGAACCTCCTACAATGAGCAGTTCTTC.

This chain links TRBV29-1 with TRBJ2-7; maybe TRBD1 (6 bases). This CDR3 has 15 amino acids. Per germline, CDR1 SQVTM and CDR2 ANQGSEA. V was pared by 4 bases and J by 0 bases, with 16 bases between. The CDR3 region is CSVGALTGPSYEQYF. CDR3 coding DNA: TGCAGCGTTGGGGCCTTGACAGGTCCCTCCTACGAGCAGTACTTC.

The chain is built from TRBV28 and TRBJ1-3; D unresolved. The CDR3 length is 17 residues. From germline, CDR1 is MDHEN and CDR2 SYDVKM. Trimming took off 4 bases at V and 3 bases at J, with 19 bases between the two ends. The CDR3 sequence is CASSSPRGGRIGNTIYF. The CDR3 DNA follows: TGTGCCAGCAGTTCCCCCCGGGGAGGGCGGATTGGAAACACCATATATTTT.

The chain joins TRBV24-1 to TRBJ2-1; 9 positions agree with TRBD1. This CDR3 is 16 amino acids long. Germline V gene sequence: CDR1 KGHDR, CDR2 SFDVKD. J gave up 7 bases and V 4 bases, and 10 bases lay outside the gene matches. CDR3 amino acids: CATSESGTGLGNEQFF. CDR3 sequence (DNA): TGTGCCACCAGTGAGTCCGGGACAGGGCTGGGGAATGAGCAGTTCTTC.

The genes are TRBV30 and TRBJ2-1; 7 bases map to TRBD2. Germline assignment: CDR1 GTSNPN and CDR2 SVGIG (reference sequence). With V trimmed by 2 bases and J by 3 bases, 4 bases remained unmatched. There are 14 residues in the CDR3. The CDR3 loop is CAWSLTSVYNEQFF. The CDR3 DNA follows: TGTGCCTGGAGTCTTACTAGCGTCTACAATGAGCAGTTCTTC.

Within the sample, this clone is medium-sized. This chain uses TRBV9 with TRBJ1-3; unclear D gene. The CDR3 loop spans 12 amino acids. The germline V and J ends were trimmed by 4 bases and 4 bases, with 6 bases remaining between them. Germline V gene sequence: CDR1 SGDLS, CDR2 YYNGEE. CDR3 DNA sequence: TGTGCCAGCAGCCCGGGGGGAAACACCATATATTTT. Its translation: CASSPGGNTIYF.

The V gene is TRBV2, the J gene TRBJ1-1; TRBD1 aligns across 7 bases. The CDR3 sequence is 14 residues long. CDR1 and CDR2 (germline): SNHLY, FYNNEI. Trimming removed 3 bases from V and 3 bases from J; junction bases left unmatched: 4. In DNA form, the CDR3 reads TGTGCCAGCAGTGAGGCAGGGGGGTACACTGAAGCTTTCTTT. Its translation: CASSEAGGYTEAFF.

The gene calls are TRBV28 and TRBJ2-5, with 8 positions matching TRBD1. Unmatched junction bases numbered 7, after V lost 3 bases and J lost 7 bases. This CDR3 comprises 14 residues. Germline V CDR1 and CDR2: MDHEN, SYDVKM. CDR3 amino acids: CASSFLGQAGTQYF. In DNA, the CDR3 is TGTGCCAGCAGTTTTTTGGGACAGGCAGGGACCCAGTACTTC.

This clone occurred once. J is TRBJ2-5 and V is TRBV6-5; no clear D gene. The CDR3 loop spans 11 amino acids. Germline values: CDR1 MNHEY, CDR2 SVGAGI. Trimming stripped 6 bases from V and 5 bases from J, with 7 bases between. CDR3 sequence (DNA): TGTGCCAGCAGACTTTACGAGACCCAGTACTTC. It specifies CASRLYETQYF.

CDR3 bases: TGTGCCAGCAGTTACACGAACACCGGGGAGCTGTTTTTT. Its translation is CASSYTNTGELFF. The rearrangement uses TRBV28 and TRBJ2-2, with no clear D. V was cut by 4 bases and J by 0 bases, with 3 bases left in between. This CDR3 has 13 amino acids. Germline values: CDR1 MDHEN, CDR2 SYDVKM.

This clone appeared once. This chain connects TRBV24-1 to TRBJ1-1; D is undetermined. This CDR3 contains 13 residues. Germline assignment: CDR1 KGHDR and CDR2 SFDVKD. V lost 1 base and J lost 1, with 3 bases in between. The CDR3 region has the DNA TGTGCCACCAGTGATTTTCAGAACACTGAAGCTTTCTTT. Protein sequence: CATSDFQNTEAFF.

The gene calls are TRBV27 and TRBJ2-1; a possible D gene is TRBD1 (6 bases). V was clipped by 5 bases and J by 3 bases, with 14 bases between them. Per germline, CDR1 MNHEY and CDR2 SMNVEV (reference sequence). The CDR3 spans 15 residues. CDR3 DNA sequence: TGTGCCAGCAGTACACCCGAGACAGGCTACAATGAGCAGTTCTTC. It codes for CASSTPETGYNEQFF.

This sequence joins TRBV6-5 and TRBJ2-2, with D possibly matching TRBD1 (6 bases). Between the trimmed V and J ends, which lost 2 bases and 5 bases, there was a span of 6 bases. Germline V CDR1 and CDR2: MNHEY, SVGAGI. This CDR3 contains 13 residues. The CDR3 DNA reads as TGTGCCAGCAGTTACAGGGGGACCGGGGAGCTGTTTTTT. Amino acids: CASSYRGTGELFF.

V is TRBV4-1 and J is TRBJ2-1; D is possibly TRBD2 (6 bases). Between the trimmed V and J ends, which lost 1 base and 0 bases, there was a span of 10 bases. The CDR3 runs to 16 residues. The germline gives CDR1 MGHRA, CDR2 YSYEKL. CDR3 sequence reads: CASSQAGLPSYNEQFF. CDR3 nucleotides: TGCGCCAGCAGCCAAGCCGGACTACCCTCCTACAATGAGCAGTTCTTC.